These T cell receptor beta chains were read from a single sample in a study of T-cell reconstitution after alpha-beta-depleted transplantation in children. Each CDR3 protein gets one entry after TCRdb re-called the PCR reads with MiXCR. The profile shows 200,000 to 250,000 distinct CDR3 sequences, around 9.5% of them singletons. The starting material was PBMCs from the stem cell graft donor, obtained from the stem cell graft. The receptors stem from a human donor who donated a stem cell graft to a child with acute lymphoblastic leukemia. CDR3s include the opening cysteine and the closing phenylalanine or tryptophan.

>TRBV6-2/TRBV6-3|TRBJ2-5
CASSYSSKGKAQETQYF
>TRBV5-6|TRBJ1-1
CASSPALQDSTLGTEAFF
>TRBV7-2|TRBJ1-3
CASSPGGNSGNTIYF
>TRBV18|TRBJ1-1
CASSPQELGSNTEAFF
>TRBV27|TRBJ2-7
CASSQPGQGAAKQYF
>TRBV7-9|TRBJ2-3
CASSGRTSGGYTDTQYF
>TRBV6-6|TRBJ2-7
CASSRGQGEKQYF
>TRBV20-1|TRBJ2-1
CSPGQGSYNEQFF
>TRBV5-6|TRBJ1-2
CATQGGTGRYGYTF
>TRBV27|TRBJ1-2
CASSPGTGVRSGYTF
>TRBV12-3/TRBV12-4|TRBJ2-1
CASSPRQSSYNEQFF
>TRBV5-1|TRBJ1-3
CASSSAGGTGGNTIYF
>TRBV7-7|TRBJ1-1
CASSPMTNTEAFF
>TRBV3-1|TRBJ1-1
CASSQDLVNTEAFF
>TRBV7-2|TRBJ2-1
CASSSWGRGTFNEQFF
>TRBV29-1|TRBJ2-1
CSVNHPDSYNEQFF
>TRBV30|TRBJ1-1
CAWSESRRNTEAFF
>TRBV20-1|TRBJ1-5
CSARLPREGNQPQHF
>TRBV20-1|TRBJ2-3
CSATRPGLATFTDTQYF
>TRBV20-1|TRBJ2-5
CSARYQGKETQYF
>TRBV27|TRBJ1-1
CASSPDTSGGEAFF
>TRBV5-1|TRBJ1-1
CASNEGTEAFF
>TRBV5-1|TRBJ2-1
CASSLVGQGAYEQFF
>TRBV12-3/TRBV12-4|TRBJ2-3
CASRGSGGADTQYF
>TRBV5-1|TRBJ2-7
CASSFQTGSYEQYF
>TRBV5-1|TRBJ2-5
CASSGLGYGGAQEETQYF
>TRBV20-1|TRBJ2-1
CSATGGRQNGQFF
>TRBV5-1|TRBJ2-1
CASSLVTGFNNEQFF
>TRBV7-2|TRBJ1-6
CASSRPALNSPLHF
>TRBV6-5|TRBJ1-1
CASSLLPGQGNTEAFF
>TRBV6-2/TRBV6-3|TRBJ2-2
CASISGQNTGELFF
>TRBV27|TRBJ1-5
CASRQSGTQPQHF
>TRBV2|TRBJ1-4
CASSEQGLSEKLFF
>TRBV12-3/TRBV12-4|TRBJ1-2
CASSFRQGSGYTF
>TRBV7-2|TRBJ1-1
CASSRDKNTEAFF
>TRBV10-3|TRBJ2-5
CAIQRRETQYF
>TRBV30|TRBJ1-2
CAWSPGTAGVGYTF
>TRBV4-3|TRBJ2-5
CASSQHLAGGPLQETQYF
>TRBV5-1|TRBJ1-3
CASSLGSVAISGNTIYF
>TRBV15|TRBJ2-4
CATSRDRGTGGIQYF
>TRBV5-1|TRBJ2-2
CASSPRLAGGPNTGELFF
>TRBV5-1|TRBJ1-1
CASSSRQGVGTEAFF
>TRBV12-3/TRBV12-4|TRBJ1-4
CASSLALAGYEKLFF
>TRBV19|TRBJ2-3
CASSVGQGGGTQYF